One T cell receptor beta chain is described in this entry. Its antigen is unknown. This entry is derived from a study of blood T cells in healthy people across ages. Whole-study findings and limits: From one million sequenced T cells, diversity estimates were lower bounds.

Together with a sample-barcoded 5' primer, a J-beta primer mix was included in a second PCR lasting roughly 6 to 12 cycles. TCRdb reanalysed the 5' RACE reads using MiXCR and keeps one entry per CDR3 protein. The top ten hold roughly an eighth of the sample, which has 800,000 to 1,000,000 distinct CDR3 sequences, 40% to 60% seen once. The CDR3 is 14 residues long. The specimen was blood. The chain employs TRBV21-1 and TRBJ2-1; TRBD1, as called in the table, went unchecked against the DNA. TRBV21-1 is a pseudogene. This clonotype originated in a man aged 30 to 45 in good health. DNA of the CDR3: TGTGCCAGCAGCCCACGGGACCATAGGAATGAGCAGTTCTTC. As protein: CASSPRDHRNEQFF.